This T cell receptor beta chain was sequenced in a study of blood T cell repertoires in COVID-19. Across the whole study: Samples taken during acute and convalescent COVID-19 were collected in the United States, Italy and Spain.

During active infection, Seattle patients enrolled and were then monitored through disease. This CDR3 contains 12 residues. Germline CDR1 and CDR2: SGHRS and YFSETQ. V dropped 5 bases and J dropped 8 bases, with 10 bases sitting between them. As processed by the authors: Amplified reference gene primers provided the basis for estimating nucleated cell counts. The repertoire was sequenced with immunoSEQ multiplex PCR; TCRdb's copy has only in-frame clones and lacks some. V, J and clone size were drawn from that table, and D and trimming were deduced from the DNA. The table has 45,000 to 55,000 clones, 70% to 85% seen once.

This chain connects TRBV5-1 to TRBJ2-2; D possibly corresponds to TRBD2 (5 bases). This sequence originates from a man older than 75 with COVID-19, enrolled during active disease. Sequencing was performed on peripheral blood. CDR3 sequence (DNA): TGCGCCAGCAGTAGCGATTTTGGGGAGCTGTTTTTT. Translating it yields CASSSDFGELFF.